Listed below are T cell receptor beta chains from one sample, sequenced in a study of cytomegalovirus exposure and HLA in healthy donors. Only in-frame clones appear in the TCRdb table, and some are missing; sequencing was by immunoSEQ multiplex PCR. This table holds 200,000 to 250,000 clones, about 84% found once. The material sequenced was PBMCs. The source of these receptors is a human donor in good health. Both conserved end residues are part of each CDR3. Each record gives: J gene, clone size, V gene, D gene, CDR3 DNA, CDR3 protein. A D gene is named only where the DNA matches it firmly. Rows may omit the clone size; those that give it use once, few, many or a size class.

>TRBJ1-6|-|TRBV5-4|-
TGTGCCAGCAGCTTTGAGGGCGGTAGCTCCTATAATTCACCCCTCCACTTT
CASSFEGGSSYNSPLHF
>TRBJ2-5|-|TRBV7-7|-
TGTGCTAGCAGCTTAAACGGTGTAGAGACCCAGTACTTC
CASSLNGVETQYF
>TRBJ1-2|-|TRBV19|TRBD1
TGTGCCAGTAGTAGCCGGGACAGGGGGCGCATCTATGGCTACACCTTC
CASSSRDRGRIYGYTF
>TRBJ1-3|-|TRBV19|-
TGTGCCAGTTCCTGGGCCTCTGGAAACACCATATATTTT
CASSWASGNTIYF
>TRBJ2-3|-|TRBV21-1|-
TGTGCCAGCAGCAAAGTAATTGCGGGAACCACAGATACGCAGTATTTT
CASSKVIAGTTDTQYF
>TRBJ2-3|-|TRBV2|TRBD2
TGTGCCAGCAGTGATCCGGGAGGGCCTCGCACAGATACGCAGTATTTT
CASSDPGGPRTDTQYF
>TRBJ2-7|-|TRBV7-5|-
TGTGCCAGAAGCCGATTAGAGCCACGTACAGGGGTTAATTCGTACGAGCAGTACTTC
CARSRLEPRTGVNSYEQYF
>TRBJ2-3|-|TRBV5-1|TRBD2
TGCGCCAGCAGCTTGCCTAGCGGGAGTGGAGATACGCAGTATTTT
CASSLPSGSGDTQYF
>TRBJ2-3|-|TRBV10-3|-
TGTGCCATCAGTGATAAGGGGTCAGATACGCAGTATTTT
CAISDKGSDTQYF
>TRBJ2-1|-|TRBV7-2|TRBD2
TGTGCCAGCAGCTTCCGAGGCGGGAGCTTCCACAATGAGCAGTTCTTC
CASSFRGGSFHNEQFF
>TRBJ1-4|-|TRBV5-5|-
TGTGCCAGCAGCCCGGTTGGGGGGGATTCCCGAAAACTGTTTTTT
CASSPVGGDSRKLFF
>TRBJ2-2|-|TRBV4-1|TRBD2
TGCGCCAGCAGCTCTCCACTAGCGGGAGGGGCCGGGGAGCTGTTTTTT
CASSSPLAGGAGELFF
>TRBJ2-5|-|TRBV5-1|-
TGCGCCAGCAGCCCCGCACAGTCCCAAGAGACCCAGTACTTC
CASSPAQSQETQYF
>TRBJ2-7|-|TRBV30|TRBD2
TGTGCCGGCGGGGGGAACGAGCAGTACTTC
CAGGGNEQYF
>TRBJ2-5|-|TRBV28|-
TGTGCCAGCAGTCCCCGACAGACCCAAGAGACCCAGTACTTC
CASSPRQTQETQYF
>TRBJ1-1|few|TRBV6-4|-
TGTGCCAGCAGTGAAATGTGGACAGACACTGAAGCTTTCTTT
CASSEMWTDTEAFF
>TRBJ2-7|-|TRBV2|TRBD2
TGTGCCAGCTCAACCGGGAGGCCCTACGAGCAGTACTTC
CASSTGRPYEQYF
>TRBJ2-7|once|TRBV5-1|TRBD1
TGCGCCAGCAGCCTCGGGACAGACAAACACGGATCCTACGAGCAGTACTTC
CASSLGTDKHGSYEQYF
>TRBJ2-7|-|TRBV28|TRBD2
TGTGCCAGCAGTTTTAGCGGGAGGTTGTCGTCCTACGAGCAGTACTTC
CASSFSGRLSSYEQYF